This is a list of T cell receptor beta chains from one sample in a study of cytomegalovirus exposure and HLA in healthy donors. Sequencing was performed with immunoSEQ multiplex PCR; in TCRdb, only in-frame clones are kept and a portion is missing. In the table there are a few hundred thousand clones, 90% of which are singletons. Sequencing was carried out using PBMCs. The source is a woman aged 30 to 39 in good health and CMV-seronegative. The CDR3 runs from the conserved cysteine through the conserved F or W. A D gene is named only where the DNA matches it firmly. Rows give clone size only sometimes, using once, few, many, or a class for an expanded clone.

D,J,size,V,CDR3,DNA
NA,TRBJ1-2,NA,TRBV5-1,CASSADGDYGYTF,TGCGCCAGCAGCGCGGACGGCGACTATGGCTACACCTTC
NA,TRBJ2-2,once,TRBV30,CAWSGANTGELFF,TGTGCCTGGAGCGGAGCCAACACCGGGGAGCTGTTTTTT
NA,TRBJ2-7,NA,TRBV6-1,CASSEARGYEQYF,TGTGCCAGCAGTGAAGCTAGGGGCTACGAGCAGTACTTC
TRBD1,TRBJ1-4,NA,TRBV2,CASSEGQGWEKLFF,TGTGCCAGCAGTGAGGGACAGGGATGGGAAAAACTGTTTTTT
NA,TRBJ2-1,NA,TRBV15,CATSRDRSALYNEQFF,TGTGCCACCAGCAGAGATAGATCCGCCCTCTACAATGAGCAGTTCTTC
TRBD2,TRBJ2-3,NA,TRBV13,CASGREDHTDTQYF,TGTGCCAGCGGCCGGGAGGACCACACAGATACGCAGTATTTT
NA,TRBJ2-3,NA,TRBV11-2,CASSSRGREDFFHTQYF,TGTGCCAGCAGCTCAAGGGGGCGGGAGGACTTCTTCCATACGCAGTATTTT
TRBD1,TRBJ2-7,NA,TRBV28,CASRSGTGGGYEQYF,TGTGCCAGCAGATCCGGGACAGGGGGCGGGTACGAGCAGTACTTC
TRBD2,TRBJ2-1,NA,TRBV2,CASSPTGLAGNEQFF,TGTGCCAGCTCCCCTACGGGACTAGCGGGGAATGAGCAGTTCTTC
TRBD2,TRBJ2-3,NA,TRBV2,CASSAGTRDTQYF,TGTGCCAGCAGTGCCGGGACTAGGGATACGCAGTATTTT
NA,TRBJ2-7,NA,TRBV10-1,CASSRNSRTLDYEQYF,TGCGCCAGCAGTAGAAATTCGAGGACGCTAGACTACGAGCAGTACTTC
TRBD1,TRBJ2-1,NA,TRBV11-2,CASSLGQGWDNEQFF,TGTGCCAGCAGCTTGGGACAGGGCTGGGACAATGAGCAGTTCTTC
TRBD2,TRBJ2-5,NA,TRBV19,CASSMILAGARETQYF,TGTGCCAGTAGTATGATACTAGCGGGAGCGCGGGAGACCCAGTACTTC
TRBD2,TRBJ2-1,NA,TRBV6-1,CASSEGRLAPSYNEQFF,TGTGCCAGCAGTGAGGGGCGACTAGCGCCGTCCTACAATGAGCAGTTCTTC
TRBD2,TRBJ2-3,NA,TRBV5-4,CASSEPGLAGHTDTQYF,TGTGCCAGCAGCGAACCCGGACTAGCGGGACACACAGATACGCAGTATTTT
NA,TRBJ2-3,NA,TRBV9,CASSVGGSTDTQYF,TGTGCCAGCAGCGTAGGTGGAAGTACAGATACGCAGTATTTT
TRBD1,TRBJ2-3,NA,TRBV29-1,CSVDGTGGSTDTQYF,TGCAGCGTTGACGGAACAGGGGGGAGCACAGATACGCAGTATTTT
TRBD1,TRBJ1-5,NA,TRBV7-9,CASSKDRGTQPQHF,TGTGCCAGCAGCAAGGACAGGGGAACTCAGCCCCAGCATTTT
NA,TRBJ2-5,NA,TRBV5-8,CASSLSGQGSETQYF,TGTGCCAGCAGCCTGAGCGGCCAGGGCTCGGAGACCCAGTACTTC
TRBD1,TRBJ2-1,NA,TRBV29-1,CSVEGDRGPNEQFF,TGCAGCGTTGAAGGGGACAGGGGACCCAATGAGCAGTTCTTC
TRBD2,TRBJ2-2,NA,TRBV7-2,CASSFPAGGSRTGELFF,TGTGCCAGCAGCTTCCCAGCGGGAGGTTCGAGGACCGGGGAGCTGTTTTTT
NA,TRBJ2-2,NA,TRBV4-3,CASRPGSGTGELFF,TGCGCCAGCAGACCAGGGAGTGGGACCGGGGAGCTGTTTTTT
NA,TRBJ2-5,NA,TRBV5-6,CASSLGSEETQYF,TGTGCCAGCAGCTTGGGGAGTGAAGAGACCCAGTACTTC
NA,TRBJ2-2,NA,TRBV9,CASSLTPGRGELFF,TGTGCCAGCAGCCTCACCCCAGGACGCGGGGAGCTGTTTTTT
NA,TRBJ1-3,NA,TRBV27,CARACQRVLSGNTIYF,TGTGCCAGGGCGTGTCAAAGGGTTCTCTCTGGAAACACCATATATTTT
TRBD1,TRBJ1-2,NA,TRBV28,CASSLLVPGQDSYGYTF,TGTGCCAGCAGTCTATTAGTCCCGGGACAGGACAGCTATGGCTACACCTTC
NA,TRBJ2-1,NA,TRBV5-1,CASSFGSGSVEQFF,TGCGCCAGCAGCTTCGGGTCAGGGTCGGTTGAGCAGTTCTTC
TRBD1,TRBJ2-7,once,TRBV6-6,CASSSSDRGTYEQYF,TGTGCCAGCAGTTCCTCTGACAGGGGGACCTACGAGCAGTACTTC
TRBD1,TRBJ2-2,NA,TRBV7-9,CASSLFAGGVPGELFF,TGTGCCAGCAGCTTATTCGCAGGGGGCGTACCCGGGGAGCTGTTTTTT
TRBD1,TRBJ2-7,NA,TRBV27,CASSLGTGGGKSYEQYF,TGTGCCAGCAGTCTCGGGACAGGGGGAGGTAAATCCTACGAGCAGTACTTC
NA,TRBJ2-7,NA,TRBV7-3,CASSPGARGGGWSRPRGYF,TGTGCCAGCAGCCCCGGGGCCCGCGGAGGGGGTTGGAGCCGTCCCCGGGGTTACTTC
TRBD1,TRBJ2-7,NA,TRBV27,CASSFGTGYEQYF,TGTGCCTCCAGTTTCGGGACAGGGTACGAGCAGTACTTC
NA,TRBJ1-5,NA,TRBV28,CASSSPLGLGNQPQHF,TGTGCCAGCAGTTCCCCCTTGGGGCTCGGCAATCAGCCCCAGCATTTT
TRBD2,TRBJ2-3,once,TRBV5-6,CASHTAVLAIISDTQYF,TGTGCCAGCCACACAGCCGTACTAGCGATTATATCAGATACGCAGTATTTT
TRBD2,TRBJ2-5,NA,TRBV2,CASSEGTSGSRTQYF,TGTGCCAGCAGTGAGGGGACTAGCGGGAGTCGGACCCAGTACTTC
TRBD2,TRBJ2-7,few,TRBV19,CASSISGIGLGYEQYF,TGTGCCAGTAGTATTAGCGGGATAGGATTGGGCTACGAGCAGTACTTC
TRBD1,TRBJ2-3,many,TRBV2,CASSEGRDRADTQYF,TGTGCCAGCAGTGAAGGTCGGGACAGGGCAGATACGCAGTATTTT
NA,TRBJ1-1,NA,TRBV6-5,CASRRAGEGTEAFF,TGTGCCAGCAGGCGGGCCGGGGAGGGCACTGAAGCTTTCTTT
TRBD2,TRBJ2-3,NA,TRBV27,CASSLWAGALSTDTQYF,TGTGCCAGCAGTTTATGGGCGGGAGCCCTTAGCACAGATACGCAGTATTTT
NA,TRBJ2-3,NA,TRBV7-3,CASTLGAGVTDTQYF,TGTGCCAGCACCCTGGGGGCGGGGGTCACAGATACGCAGTATTTT
TRBD2,TRBJ2-3,NA,TRBV29-1,CSVVAGADTQYF,TGCAGCGTTGTAGCGGGAGCAGATACGCAGTATTTT
NA,TRBJ2-2,once,TRBV7-3,CASSPSNTGELFF,TGTGCCAGCTCTCCCTCGAACACCGGGGAGCTGTTTTTT
NA,TRBJ1-5,NA,TRBV28,CASTSDQPQHF,TGTGCCAGCACCTCGGATCAGCCCCAGCATTTT
NA,TRBJ1-5,few,TRBV19,CASCQGTGNQPQHF,TGTGCCAGCTGTCAGGGTACGGGCAATCAGCCCCAGCATTTT
TRBD2,TRBJ2-1,NA,TRBV2,CASSERLAGFYNEQFF,TGTGCCAGCAGTGAAAGACTAGCGGGATTCTACAATGAGCAGTTCTTC
NA,TRBJ2-3,NA,TRBV30,CAWSVKHWTDTQYF,TGTGCCTGGAGTGTAAAGCATTGGACAGATACGCAGTATTTT
TRBD2,TRBJ2-1,NA,TRBV5-5,CASSLVRGSGTYNEQFF,TGTGCCAGCAGCTTGGTTCGCGGGAGTGGGACCTACAATGAGCAGTTCTTC